This TCR beta chain was identified in a study of cytomegalovirus exposure and HLA in healthy donors. Regarding the study as a whole: An apparent linkage of common viral pathogens to several of the most significant clusters emerged in a later analysis.

After removal of 5 bases from V and 4 bases from J, the junction contained 7 bases not matched to a gene. CDR1 PRHDT and CDR2 FYEKMQ come from the germline V gene (reference sequence). CDR3 length: 15 residues. On this clone itself: Its antigen remains unidentified.

With 60 Vbeta and 13 Jbeta primers, the PCR was carried out. Assay: immunoSEQ multiplex PCR; the TCRdb copy retains only in-frame clones and omits some. The sample table sets out about 140,000 clones. Specimen: PBMCs. The sequence was collected from a woman under 30 in good health and CMV-seronegative. The chain uses TRBV13 and TRBJ2-1; 8 bases are shared with TRBD2. In nucleotides, the CDR3 is TGTGCCAGCAGCCCGTCGGGACTAGTTTACAATGAGCAGTTCTTC. Protein sequence: CASSPSGLVYNEQFF.